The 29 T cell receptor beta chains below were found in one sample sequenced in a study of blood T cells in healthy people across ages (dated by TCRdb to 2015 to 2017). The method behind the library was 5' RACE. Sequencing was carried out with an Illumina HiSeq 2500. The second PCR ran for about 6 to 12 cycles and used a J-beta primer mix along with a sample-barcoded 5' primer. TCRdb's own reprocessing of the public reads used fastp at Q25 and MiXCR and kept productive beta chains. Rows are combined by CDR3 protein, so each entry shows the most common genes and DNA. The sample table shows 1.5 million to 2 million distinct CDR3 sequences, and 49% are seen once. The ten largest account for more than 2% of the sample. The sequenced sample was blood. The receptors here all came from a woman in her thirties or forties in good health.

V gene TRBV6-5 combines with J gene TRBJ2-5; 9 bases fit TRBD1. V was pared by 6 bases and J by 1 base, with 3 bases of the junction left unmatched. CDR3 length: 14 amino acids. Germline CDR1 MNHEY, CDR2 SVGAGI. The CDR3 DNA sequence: TGTGCCAGCAGCACAGGGGGCCTCCAAGAGACCCAGTACTTC. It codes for CASSTGGLQETQYF.

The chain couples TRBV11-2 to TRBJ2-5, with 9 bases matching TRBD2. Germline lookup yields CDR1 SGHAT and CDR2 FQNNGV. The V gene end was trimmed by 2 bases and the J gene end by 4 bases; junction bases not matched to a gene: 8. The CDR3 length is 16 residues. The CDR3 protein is CASSLLRGGLGETQYF. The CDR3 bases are TGTGCCAGCAGCTTATTGCGGGGGGGCCTGGGAGAGACCCAGTACTTC.

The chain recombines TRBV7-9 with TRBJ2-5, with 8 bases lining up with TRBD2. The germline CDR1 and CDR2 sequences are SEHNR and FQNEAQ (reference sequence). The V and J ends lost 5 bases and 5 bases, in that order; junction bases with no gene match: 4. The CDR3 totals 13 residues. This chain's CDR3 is CASSTRTSETQYF. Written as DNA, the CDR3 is TGTGCCAGCAGCACCCGGACTAGCGAGACCCAGTACTTC.

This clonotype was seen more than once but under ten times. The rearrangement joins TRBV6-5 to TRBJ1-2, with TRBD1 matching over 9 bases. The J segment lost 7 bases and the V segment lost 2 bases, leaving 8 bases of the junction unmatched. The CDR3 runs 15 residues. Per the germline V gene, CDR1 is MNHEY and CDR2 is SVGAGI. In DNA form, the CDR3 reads TGTGCCAGCAGTTACCGGGACAGGGTTCAGGGTGGCTACACCTTC. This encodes CASSYRDRVQGGYTF.

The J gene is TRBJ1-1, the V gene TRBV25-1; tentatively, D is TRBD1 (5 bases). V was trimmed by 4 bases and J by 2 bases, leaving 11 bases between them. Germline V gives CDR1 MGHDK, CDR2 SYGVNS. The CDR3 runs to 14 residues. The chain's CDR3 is CASSVPGQNTEAFF. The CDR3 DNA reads TGTGCCAGCAGTGTCCCCGGACAAAACACTGAAGCTTTCTTT.

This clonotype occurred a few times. The CDR3 nucleotides read TGTGCCAGCACTGCGACTAGCGGGGGCACAGATACGCAGTATTTT. This codes for CASTATSGGTDTQYF. The genes are TRBV21-1 and TRBJ2-3; TRBD2, as called in the table, went unchecked against the DNA. TRBV21-1 has pseudogene status. This CDR3 comprises 15 residues.

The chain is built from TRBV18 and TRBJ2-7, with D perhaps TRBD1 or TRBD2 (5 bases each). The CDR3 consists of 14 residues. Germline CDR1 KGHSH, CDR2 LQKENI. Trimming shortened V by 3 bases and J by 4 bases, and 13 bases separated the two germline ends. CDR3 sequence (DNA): TGTGCCAGCTCACCCGGGAAGGGGCCTTACGAGCAGTACTTC. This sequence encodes CASSPGKGPYEQYF.

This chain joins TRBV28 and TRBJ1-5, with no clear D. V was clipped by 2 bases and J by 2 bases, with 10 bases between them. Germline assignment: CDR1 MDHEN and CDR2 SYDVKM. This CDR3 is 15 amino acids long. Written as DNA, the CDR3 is TGTGCCAGCAGTTTAGACCAAAATGGCAATCAGCCCCAGCATTTT. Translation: CASSLDQNGNQPQHF.

CDR3 loop: CSVVLGDRVTYGYTF. CDR3 coding DNA: TGCAGCGTTGTTTTAGGGGACAGGGTCACGTATGGCTACACCTTC. This chain uses TRBV29-1 with TRBJ1-2; 9 positions match TRBD1. The V segment lost 4 bases and the J segment 5 bases; nucleotides outside the gene matches: 11. Looked up from germline, CDR1 is SQVTM and CDR2 is ANQGSEA. This CDR3 is built from 15 residues.

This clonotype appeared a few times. The CDR3 loop is CASRETGRPYGYTF. The CDR3 DNA is TGTGCCAGCAGGGAGACAGGGAGGCCCTATGGCTACACCTTC. V usage is TRBV25-1 and J usage is TRBJ1-2; 7 bases line up with TRBD1. V lost 6 bases to trimming and J lost 4 bases; unmatched junction nucleotides: 8. This CDR3 region has 14 residues. Germline lookup yields CDR1 MGHDK and CDR2 SYGVNS.

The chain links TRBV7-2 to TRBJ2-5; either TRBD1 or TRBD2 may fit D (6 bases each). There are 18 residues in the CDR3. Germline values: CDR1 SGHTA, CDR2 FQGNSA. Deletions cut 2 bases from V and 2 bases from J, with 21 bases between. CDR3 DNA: TGTGCCAGCAGCTTATTTAGTTCAGGGGTCGCGGGACAAGAGACCCAGTACTTC. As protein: CASSLFSSGVAGQETQYF.

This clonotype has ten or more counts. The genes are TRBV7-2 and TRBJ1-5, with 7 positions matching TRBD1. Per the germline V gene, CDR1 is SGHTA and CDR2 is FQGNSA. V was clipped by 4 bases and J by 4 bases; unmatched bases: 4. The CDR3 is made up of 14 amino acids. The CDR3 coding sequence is TGTGCCAGCAGCTGGACAGGCCAAAATCAGCCCCAGCATTTT. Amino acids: CASSWTGQNQPQHF.

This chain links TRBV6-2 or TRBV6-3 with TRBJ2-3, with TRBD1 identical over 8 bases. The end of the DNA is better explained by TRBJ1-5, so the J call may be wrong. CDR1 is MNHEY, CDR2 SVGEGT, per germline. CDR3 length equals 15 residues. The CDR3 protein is CASTQGALRTDTQHF. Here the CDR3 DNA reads TGTGCCAGCACCCAGGGGGCGTTAAGGACAGATACGCAGCATTTT.

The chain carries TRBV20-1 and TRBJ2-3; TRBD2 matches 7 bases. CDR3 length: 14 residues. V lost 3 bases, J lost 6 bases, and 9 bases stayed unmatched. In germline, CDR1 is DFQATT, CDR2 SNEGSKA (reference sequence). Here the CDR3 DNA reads TGCAGTGCTAGGGGGGGGGGATTAGCGGATACGCAGTATTTT. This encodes CSARGGGLADTQYF.

Written as DNA, the CDR3 is TGTGCCAGCAGCGTACTAGGACAGGGATCCACAGATACGCAGTATTTT. Protein: CASSVLGQGSTDTQYF. V and J are TRBV11-2 and TRBJ2-3; 8 bases match TRBD1. V trimming: 5 bases; J trimming: 2 bases; junction bases outside the gene matches: 9. The V gene's germline CDR1 is SGHAT and CDR2 FQNNGV. CDR3 length equals 16 residues.

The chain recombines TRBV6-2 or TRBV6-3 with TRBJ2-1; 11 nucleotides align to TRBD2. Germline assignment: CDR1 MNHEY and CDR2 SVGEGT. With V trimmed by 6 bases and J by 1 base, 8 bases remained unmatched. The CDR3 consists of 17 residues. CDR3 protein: CASSRPRLAGSYNEQFF. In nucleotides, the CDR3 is TGTGCCAGCAGCCGCCCAAGACTAGCGGGGTCCTACAATGAGCAGTTCTTC.

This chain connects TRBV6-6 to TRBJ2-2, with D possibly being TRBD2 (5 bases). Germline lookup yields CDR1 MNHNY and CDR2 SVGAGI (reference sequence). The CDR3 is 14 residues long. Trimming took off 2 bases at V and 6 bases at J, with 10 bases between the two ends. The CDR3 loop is CASSYRSGSGELFF. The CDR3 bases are TGTGCCAGCAGTTACAGATCGGGATCCGGGGAGCTGTTTTTT.

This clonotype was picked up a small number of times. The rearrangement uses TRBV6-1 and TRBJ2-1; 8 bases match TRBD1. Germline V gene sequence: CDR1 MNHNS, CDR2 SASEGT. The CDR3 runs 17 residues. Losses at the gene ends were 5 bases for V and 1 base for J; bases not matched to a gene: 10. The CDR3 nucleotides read TGTGCCAGCAGTCCCAGGACAGGGCGGGGATCCTACAATGAGCAGTTCTTC. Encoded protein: CASSPRTGRGSYNEQFF.

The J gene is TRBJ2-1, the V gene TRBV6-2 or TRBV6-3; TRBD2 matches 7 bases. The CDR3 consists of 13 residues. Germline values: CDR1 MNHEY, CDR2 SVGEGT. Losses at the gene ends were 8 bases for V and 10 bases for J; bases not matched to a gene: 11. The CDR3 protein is CASWDYQYREQFF. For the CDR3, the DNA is TGTGCCAGCTGGGACTATCAGTACAGAGAGCAGTTCTTC.

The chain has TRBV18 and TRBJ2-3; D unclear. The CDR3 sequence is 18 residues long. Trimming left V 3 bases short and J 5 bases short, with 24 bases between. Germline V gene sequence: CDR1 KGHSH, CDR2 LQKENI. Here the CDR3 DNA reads TGTGCCAGCTCACCCATAGATGTGAACAGAGGTATTGGAGATACGCAGTATTTT. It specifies CASSPIDVNRGIGDTQYF.

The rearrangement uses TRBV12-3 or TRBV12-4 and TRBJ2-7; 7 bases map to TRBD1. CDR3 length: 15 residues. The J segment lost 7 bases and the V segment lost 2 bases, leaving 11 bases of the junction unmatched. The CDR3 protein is CASSLIQTTRGEQYF. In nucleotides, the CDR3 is TGTGCCAGCAGTTTAATACAGACTACCAGGGGGGAGCAGTACTTC.

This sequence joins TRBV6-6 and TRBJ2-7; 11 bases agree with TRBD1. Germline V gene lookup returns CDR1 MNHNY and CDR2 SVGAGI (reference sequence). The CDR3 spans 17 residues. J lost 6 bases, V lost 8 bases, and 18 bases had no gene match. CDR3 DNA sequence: TGTGCCAGCCAACGAGACATAGCCGGGACAGGGGGTGTCGAGCAGTACTTC. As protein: CASQRDIAGTGGVEQYF.

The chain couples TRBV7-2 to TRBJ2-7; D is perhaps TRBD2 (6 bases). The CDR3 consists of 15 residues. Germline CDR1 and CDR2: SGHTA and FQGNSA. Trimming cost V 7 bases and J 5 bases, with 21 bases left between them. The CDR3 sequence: CASNFGGFALDEQYF. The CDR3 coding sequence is TGTGCCAGCAACTTCGGGGGTTTCGCCCTGGACGAGCAGTACTTC.

CDR3 bases: TGTGCCAGCAGCTTAGTTGGGGCGGATGTCGACAGCGTCCTGACTTTC. This codes for CASSLVGADVDSVLTF. V and J are TRBV7-6 and TRBJ2-6, with D perhaps TRBD1 (5 bases). The CDR3 runs to 16 residues. In germline, CDR1 is SGHVS, CDR2 FNYEAQ. Trimming took 1 base from V and 12 from J, leaving 19 bases between them.

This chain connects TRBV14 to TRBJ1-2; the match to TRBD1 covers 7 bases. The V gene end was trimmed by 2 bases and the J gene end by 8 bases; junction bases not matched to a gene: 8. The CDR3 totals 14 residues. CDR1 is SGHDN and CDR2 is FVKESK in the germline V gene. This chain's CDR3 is CASSQHEGGRGYTF. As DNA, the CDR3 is TGTGCCAGCAGCCAACACGAAGGGGGCCGGGGCTACACCTTC.

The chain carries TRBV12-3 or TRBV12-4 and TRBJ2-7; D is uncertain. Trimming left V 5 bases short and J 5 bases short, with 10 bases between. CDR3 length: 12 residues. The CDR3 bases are TGTGCCAGCAGTCCCGGTAGCCACGAGCAGTACTTC. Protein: CASSPGSHEQYF.

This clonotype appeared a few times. CDR3 coding DNA: TGCGCCAGCAGCTCGGGACAATTCGAGGAGTACTTC. Amino acid sequence: CASSSGQFEEYF. The chain carries TRBV5-1 and TRBJ2-5; perhaps TRBD1 as D (6 bases). Germline lookup yields CDR1 SGHRS and CDR2 YFSETQ. This CDR3 has 12 residues. V was cut by 3 bases and J by 12 bases, with 15 bases left in between.

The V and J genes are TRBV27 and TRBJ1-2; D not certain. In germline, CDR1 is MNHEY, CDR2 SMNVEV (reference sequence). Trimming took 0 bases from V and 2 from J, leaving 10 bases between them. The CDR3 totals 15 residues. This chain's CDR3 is CASSLSRDPNYGYTF. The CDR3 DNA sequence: TGTGCCAGCAGTTTATCACGGGATCCCAACTATGGCTACACCTTC.

The chain's CDR3 is CASSLPIGLQETQYF. CDR3 DNA: TGTGCCAGCAGCCTCCCTATAGGACTCCAAGAGACCCAGTACTTC. The chain recombines TRBV6-6 with TRBJ2-5, with D tentatively TRBD2 (5 bases). Trimming stripped 6 bases from V and 1 base from J, with 15 bases between. Germline V gene lookup returns CDR1 MNHNY and CDR2 SVGAGI (reference sequence). This CDR3 has 15 amino acids.